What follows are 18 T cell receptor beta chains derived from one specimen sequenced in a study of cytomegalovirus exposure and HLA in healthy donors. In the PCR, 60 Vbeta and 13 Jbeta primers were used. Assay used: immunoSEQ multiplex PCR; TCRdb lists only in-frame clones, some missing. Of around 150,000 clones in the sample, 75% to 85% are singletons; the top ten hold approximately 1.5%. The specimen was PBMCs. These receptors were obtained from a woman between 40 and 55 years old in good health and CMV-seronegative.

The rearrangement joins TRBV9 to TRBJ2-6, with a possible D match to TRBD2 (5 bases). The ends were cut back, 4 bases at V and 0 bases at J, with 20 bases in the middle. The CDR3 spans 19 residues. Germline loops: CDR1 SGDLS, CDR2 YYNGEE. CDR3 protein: CASSPRAGVHSSGANVLTF. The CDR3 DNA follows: TGTGCCAGCAGCCCGCGTGCGGGTGTCCATAGCTCTGGGGCCAACGTCCTGACTTTC.

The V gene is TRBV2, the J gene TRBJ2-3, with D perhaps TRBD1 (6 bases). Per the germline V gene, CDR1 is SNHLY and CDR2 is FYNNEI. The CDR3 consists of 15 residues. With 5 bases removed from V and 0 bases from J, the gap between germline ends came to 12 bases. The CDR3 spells CASSPGQTSTDTQYF. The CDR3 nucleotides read TGTGCCAGCAGTCCCGGACAGACTAGCACAGATACGCAGTATTTT.

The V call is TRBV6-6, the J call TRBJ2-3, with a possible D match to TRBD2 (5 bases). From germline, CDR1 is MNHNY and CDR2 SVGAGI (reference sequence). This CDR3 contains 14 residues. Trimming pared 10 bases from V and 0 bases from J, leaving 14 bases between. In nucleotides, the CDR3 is TGTGCCACCTGGGAGATGGCTAGCACAGATACGCAGTATTTT. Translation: CATWEMASTDTQYF.

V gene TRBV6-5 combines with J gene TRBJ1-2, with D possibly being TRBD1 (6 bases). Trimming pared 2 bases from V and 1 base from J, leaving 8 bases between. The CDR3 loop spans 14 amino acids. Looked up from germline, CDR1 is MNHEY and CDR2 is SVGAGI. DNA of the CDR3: TGTGCCAGCAGTTACAACAGGGATAACTATGGCTACACCTTC. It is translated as CASSYNRDNYGYTF.

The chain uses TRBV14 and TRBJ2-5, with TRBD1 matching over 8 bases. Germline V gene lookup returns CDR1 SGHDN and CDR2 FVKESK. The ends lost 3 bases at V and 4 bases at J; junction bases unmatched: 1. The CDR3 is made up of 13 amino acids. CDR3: CASSHDRGETQYF. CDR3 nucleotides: TGTGCCAGCAGCCACGACAGGGGAGAGACCCAGTACTTC.

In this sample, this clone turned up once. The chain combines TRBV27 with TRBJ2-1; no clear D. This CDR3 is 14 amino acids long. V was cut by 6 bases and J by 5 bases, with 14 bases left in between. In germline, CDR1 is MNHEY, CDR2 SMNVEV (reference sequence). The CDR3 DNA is TGTGCCAGCAGGGCAACCGACATCCACAATGAGCAGTTCTTC. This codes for CASRATDIHNEQFF.

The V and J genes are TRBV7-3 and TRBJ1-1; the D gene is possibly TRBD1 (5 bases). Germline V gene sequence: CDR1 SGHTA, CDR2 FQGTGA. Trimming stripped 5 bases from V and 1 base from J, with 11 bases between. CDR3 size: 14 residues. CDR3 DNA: TGTGCCAGCAGCCCTGGACACAAGAACACTGAAGCTTTCTTT. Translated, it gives CASSPGHKNTEAFF.

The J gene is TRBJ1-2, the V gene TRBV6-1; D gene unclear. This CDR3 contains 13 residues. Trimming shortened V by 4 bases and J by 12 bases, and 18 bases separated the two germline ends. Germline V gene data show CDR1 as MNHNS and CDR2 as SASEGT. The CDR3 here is CASSGRQAIWHTF. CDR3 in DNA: TGTGCCAGCAGTGGAAGGCAGGCTATCTGGCACACCTTC.

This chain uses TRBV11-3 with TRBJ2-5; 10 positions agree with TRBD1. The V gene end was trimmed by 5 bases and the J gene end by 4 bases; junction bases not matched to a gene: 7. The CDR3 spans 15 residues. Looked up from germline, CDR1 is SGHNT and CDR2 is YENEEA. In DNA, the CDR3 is TGTGCCAGCAGCGTCAAGACAGGGGGCGGAGAGACCCAGTACTTC. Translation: CASSVKTGGGETQYF.

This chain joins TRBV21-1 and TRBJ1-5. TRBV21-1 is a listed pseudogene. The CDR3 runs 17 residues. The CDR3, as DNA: TGTGCCAGCTCCAACCGATATAAGCACTATAGCAATCAGCCCCAGCATTTT. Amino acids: CASSNRYKHYSNQPQHF.

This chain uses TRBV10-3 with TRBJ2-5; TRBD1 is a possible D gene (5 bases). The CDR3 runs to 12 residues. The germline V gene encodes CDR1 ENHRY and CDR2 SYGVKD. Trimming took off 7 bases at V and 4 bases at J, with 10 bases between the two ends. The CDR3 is CAIKGQVETQYF. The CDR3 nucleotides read TGTGCCATCAAGGGGCAGGTAGAGACCCAGTACTTC.

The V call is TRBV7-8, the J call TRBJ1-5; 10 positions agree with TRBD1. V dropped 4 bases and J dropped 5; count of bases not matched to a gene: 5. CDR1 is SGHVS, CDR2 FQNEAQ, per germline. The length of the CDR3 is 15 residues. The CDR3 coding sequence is TGTGCCAGCAGCTCCCTGACAGGGGGCGATCAGCCCCAGCATTTT. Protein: CASSSLTGGDQPQHF. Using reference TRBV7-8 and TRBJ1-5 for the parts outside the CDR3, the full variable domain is GAGVSQSPRYKVAKRGQDVALRCDPISGHVSLFWYQQALGQGPEFLTYFQNEAQLDKSGLPSDRFFAERPEGSVSTLKIQRTQQEDSAVYLCASSSLTGGDQPQHFGDGTRLSIL.

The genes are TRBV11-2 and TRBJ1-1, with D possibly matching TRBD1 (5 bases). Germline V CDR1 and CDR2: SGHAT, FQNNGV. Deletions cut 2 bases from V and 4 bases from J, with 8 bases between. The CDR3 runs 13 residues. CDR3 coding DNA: TGTGCCAGCAGCTTATCGACAGCCACTGAAGCTTTCTTT. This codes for CASSLSTATEAFF.

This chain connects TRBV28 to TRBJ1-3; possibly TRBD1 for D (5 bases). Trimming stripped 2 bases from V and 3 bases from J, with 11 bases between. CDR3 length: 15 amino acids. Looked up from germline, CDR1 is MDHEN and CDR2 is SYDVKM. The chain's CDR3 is CASSLGGNGGNTIYF. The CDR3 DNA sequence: TGTGCCAGCAGTTTAGGGGGGAACGGTGGAAACACCATATATTTT.

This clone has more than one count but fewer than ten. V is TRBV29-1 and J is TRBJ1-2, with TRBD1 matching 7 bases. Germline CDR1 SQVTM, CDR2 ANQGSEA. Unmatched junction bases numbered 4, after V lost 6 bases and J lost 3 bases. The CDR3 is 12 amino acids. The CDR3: CSVVQGYYGYTF. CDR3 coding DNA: TGCAGCGTAGTACAGGGGTACTATGGCTACACCTTC.

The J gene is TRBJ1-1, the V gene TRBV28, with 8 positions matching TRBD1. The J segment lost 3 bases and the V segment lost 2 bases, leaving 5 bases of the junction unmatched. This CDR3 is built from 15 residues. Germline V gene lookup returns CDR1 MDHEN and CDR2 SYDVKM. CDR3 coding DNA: TGTGCCAGCAGTTTACACTCGACAGGGGACACTGAAGCTTTCTTT. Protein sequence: CASSLHSTGDTEAFF. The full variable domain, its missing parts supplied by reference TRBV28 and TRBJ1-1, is DVKVTQSSRYLVKRTGEKVFLECVQDMDHENMFWYRQDPGLGLRLIYFSYDVKMKEKGDIPEGYSVSREKKERFSLILESASTNQTSMYLCASSLHSTGDTEAFFGQGTRLTVV.

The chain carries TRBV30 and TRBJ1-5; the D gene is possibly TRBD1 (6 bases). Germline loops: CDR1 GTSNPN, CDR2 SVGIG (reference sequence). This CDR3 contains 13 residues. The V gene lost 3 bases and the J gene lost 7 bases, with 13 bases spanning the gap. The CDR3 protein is CAWSTGGGQPQHF. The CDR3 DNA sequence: TGTGCCTGGAGCACTGGGGGCGGACAGCCCCAGCATTTT.

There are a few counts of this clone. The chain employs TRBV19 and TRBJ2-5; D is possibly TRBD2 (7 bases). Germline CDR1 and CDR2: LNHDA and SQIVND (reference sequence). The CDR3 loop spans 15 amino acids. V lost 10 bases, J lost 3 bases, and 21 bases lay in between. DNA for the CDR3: TGTGCCACCACAACCCGGGGGGCAAAGGAAGAGACCCAGTACTTC. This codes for CATTTRGAKEETQYF.